This entry lists 3 T cell receptor beta chains sequenced from one sample in a study of T cell responses to AZD1222 COVID-19 vaccine. Sequencing was performed with immunoSEQ multiplex PCR; in TCRdb, only in-frame clones are kept and a portion is missing. The table lists about 160,000 clones, roughly 94% of them singletons. The sequencing used peripheral blood, collected on day 0 of MenACWY control vaccination. The origin of the receptors is an adult in good health.

CDR3 amino acids: CASSRWGRGFRQNTEAFF. The CDR3 bases are TGTGCCAGCAGCCGGTGGGGGAGGGGATTTAGACAGAACACTGAAGCTTTCTTT. The chain links TRBV7-2 to TRBJ1-1; tentatively, D is TRBD1 (5 bases). The CDR3 sequence is 18 residues long. Germline assignment: CDR1 SGHTA and CDR2 FQGNSA. Deletions cut 5 bases from V and 1 base from J, with 23 bases between.

The chain links TRBV30 to TRBJ1-1, with TRBD1 matching over 8 bases. Germline CDR1 GTSNPN, CDR2 SVGIG (reference sequence). CDR3 length equals 15 residues. J gave up 4 bases and V 2 bases, and 9 bases lay outside the gene matches. The CDR3 spells CAWSPGQGSTTEAFF. The CDR3 region has the DNA TGTGCCTGGAGTCCCGGACAGGGCTCAACCACTGAAGCTTTCTTT.

V is TRBV2 and J is TRBJ2-6; the match to TRBD2 covers 7 bases. The CDR3 runs 15 residues. Germline lookup yields CDR1 SNHLY and CDR2 FYNNEI. V dropped 6 bases and J dropped 3; count of bases not matched to a gene: 5. The DNA of the CDR3 is TGTGCCAGCAGCCCCTCGGGAGGTGGGGCCAACGTCCTGACTTTC. This encodes CASSPSGGGANVLTF.